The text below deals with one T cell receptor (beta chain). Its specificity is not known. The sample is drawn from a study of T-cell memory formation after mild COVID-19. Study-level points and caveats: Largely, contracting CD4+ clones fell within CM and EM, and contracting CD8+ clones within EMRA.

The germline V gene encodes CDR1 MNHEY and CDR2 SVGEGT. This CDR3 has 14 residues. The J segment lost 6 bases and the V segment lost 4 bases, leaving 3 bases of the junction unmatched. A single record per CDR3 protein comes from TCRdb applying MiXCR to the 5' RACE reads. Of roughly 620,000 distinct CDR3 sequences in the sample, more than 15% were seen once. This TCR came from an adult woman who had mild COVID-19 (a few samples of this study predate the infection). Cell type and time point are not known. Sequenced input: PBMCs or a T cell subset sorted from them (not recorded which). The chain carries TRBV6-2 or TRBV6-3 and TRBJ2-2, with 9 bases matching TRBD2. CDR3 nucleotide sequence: TGTGCCAGCAGTTTTAGCGGGAGCGCCGGGGAGCTGTTTTTT. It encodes CASSFSGSAGELFF.